Below, one TCR beta chain is given with its context. What it binds is not known. Extracted RNA was reverse transcribed into cDNA, the sequencing template. Profiling relied on immunoSEQ multiplex PCR, and the TCRdb table lists in-frame clones only, not all of them. The sample yields about 5,900 clones, about 64% seen once. Germline loops: CDR1 SGHRS, CDR2 YFSETQ. V was trimmed by 4 bases and J by 4 bases, leaving 9 bases between them. The CDR3 has 13 residues. The record originates from a study of CD8+ T cells in alopecia areata. Study-level results: Scalp clonality dropped significantly under tofacitinib, as did expanded CD8+ top-100 clones. For lesional scalp, especially alopecia totalis/universalis, clonality was higher than in normal scalp. The study found that many expanded lesional clones persisted in scalp and blood during tofacitinib.

As to treatment: oral pan-JAK inhibitor, 5-10 mg twice daily. Researchers took lesional scalp punch biopsies and peripheral blood from people who were alopecia areata patients. The rearrangement uses TRBV5-1 and TRBJ1-3; D not resolved. The sample consisted of skin, taken between weeks 30 and 35, from a patient treated with tofacitinib. The TCR originated in a human donor with alopecia areata. DNA of the CDR3: TGCGCCAGCAGCCCGCTCTCCGGAAACACCATATATTTT. Translation gives CASSPLSGNTIYF.